The T cell receptor (beta chain) under discussion was sequenced for a study of siplizumab effects on memory and regulatory T cells. From germline, CDR1 is SGHVS and CDR2 FQNEAQ. The CDR3 has 12 residues. Losses at the gene ends were 5 bases for V and 7 bases for J; bases not matched to a gene: 3. Findings and limits, study-wide: Assignment to unstimulated subsets succeeded for only a minor fraction of the alloreactive clones.

Assayed TCR templates numbered 80,000 to 100,000 for each sample. Data came from immunoSEQ multiplex PCR; TCRdb stores just in-frame clones and leaves some out. The data contain over 95,000 clones, about 93% of them singletons. This clone was seen a handful of times. Antigen unknown. What was sequenced was non-Treg CD4+ T cells sorted from blood. This receptor was identified in a human donor in good health. The genes are TRBV7-8 and TRBJ1-2; 8 bases map to TRBD1. The CDR3 region is CASSPDRAGYTF. The DNA for the CDR3 is TGTGCCAGCAGCCCGGACAGGGCTGGCTACACCTTC.